This T cell receptor beta chain was sequenced in a study of shared clonotypes between healthy human individuals. Germline CDR1 reads WNHNN; CDR2 reads SYGVQD (reference sequence). The CDR3 is made up of 15 amino acids. J gave up 0 bases and V 8 bases, and 4 bases lay outside the gene matches. Sequencing used immunoSEQ multiplex PCR; TCRdb keeps in-frame clones, though not all of them. The sample contains over a million clones, around 76% of which appear only once. From CD4+ cells came CD45RA+ naive and CD45RA-negative memory subsets. The chain has TRBV10-1 and TRBJ2-6; TRBD1 agrees at 7 bases. This clonotype was obtained from a young man in good health. Sequenced input: memory CD4+ T cells sorted from blood. This sample's subset: CD45RA-negative fraction. Here the CDR3 reads CASRSGGSGANVLTF. The CDR3 DNA is TGCGCCAGCCGTTCAGGGGGCTCTGGGGCCAACGTCCTGACTTTC.